Below, 8 T cell receptor beta chains from the same sample are listed, as sequenced in a study of neoadjuvant anti-PD-1 for oral cavity cancer. Generated by immunoSEQ multiplex PCR, the TCRdb table keeps only in-frame clones and is missing some. The table records several thousand clones, 66% of them present only once. The sequencing here drew on tumor tissue, taken before nivolumab (anti-PD-1) treatment. The origin of the receptors is a person aged 40-85 years with oral cavity squamous cell carcinoma.

V is TRBV2 and J is TRBJ2-3, with 10 positions matching TRBD2. The V segment lost 5 bases and the J segment 6 bases; nucleotides outside the gene matches: 8. The germline CDR1 and CDR2 sequences are SNHLY and FYNNEI. The CDR3 sequence is 15 residues long. CDR3 DNA: TGTGCCAGCAGTATTAGCGGGAGGACCTGGGATACGCAGTATTTT. Amino acids: CASSISGRTWDTQYF.

The chain joins TRBV7-6 to TRBJ1-5; perhaps TRBD1 as D (6 bases). V shed 5 bases and J shed 0 bases, with 11 bases lying between them. This CDR3 has 15 residues. Germline values: CDR1 SGHVS, CDR2 FNYEAQ. The CDR3 protein is CASSLGQYSNQPQHF. CDR3 sequence (DNA): TGTGCCAGCAGCCTTGGACAGTATAGCAATCAGCCCCAGCATTTT.

The chain carries TRBV21-1 and TRBJ2-7. TRBV21-1 is tagged as a pseudogene. There are 15 residues in the CDR3. This CDR3 is CASSKLRDIWPEQYF. DNA of the CDR3: TGTGCCAGCAGCAAATTGCGGGACATATGGCCCGAGCAGTACTTC.

The chain links TRBV5-6 to TRBJ1-2; the D is unclear. CDR3 length: 11 amino acids. The germline V gene has CDR1 SGHDT and CDR2 YYEEEE. Trimming took off 4 bases at V and 6 bases at J, with 7 bases between the two ends. Here the CDR3 reads CASSLIDGYTF. CDR3 bases: TGTGCCAGCAGCCTGATAGATGGCTACACCTTC.

V usage is TRBV2 and J usage is TRBJ1-3; possible D gene TRBD1, 6 bases. This CDR3 contains 16 residues. V shed 2 bases and J shed 0 bases, with 11 bases lying between them. Germline CDR1 and CDR2: SNHLY and FYNNEI. CDR3: CASSEWGGPSGNTIYF. The CDR3 DNA sequence: TGTGCCAGCAGTGAATGGGGGGGGCCCTCTGGAAACACCATATATTTT.

The chain is built from TRBV4-1 and TRBJ1-5; D is unresolved. Germline V CDR1 and CDR2: MGHRA, YSYEKL. This CDR3 is 13 amino acids long. Trimming cost V 3 bases and J 8 bases, with 11 bases left between them. The CDR3 sequence is CASSQEEKKPQHF. In DNA form, the CDR3 reads TGCGCCAGCAGCCAGGAGGAGAAGAAGCCCCAGCATTTT.

V gene TRBV5-5 combines with J gene TRBJ1-5; D unresolved. The ends were cut back, 4 bases at V and 3 bases at J, with 26 bases in the middle. Germline V gene lookup returns CDR1 SGHKS and CDR2 YYEKEE (reference sequence). CDR3 size: 19 residues. The CDR3 here is CASSQWGRIPGSFNQPQHF. The CDR3 nucleotides are TGTGCCAGCAGCCAATGGGGTCGTATTCCGGGGTCCTTCAATCAGCCCCAGCATTTT.

The chain carries TRBV4-1 and TRBJ1-2; D remains unclear. V dropped 1 base and J dropped 8 bases, with 11 bases sitting between them. The germline V gene has CDR1 MGHRA and CDR2 YSYEKL. The CDR3 spans 13 residues. CDR3 in DNA: TGCGCCAGCAGCCAAGTAGGATTAGGGGGCTACACCTTC. Its translation: CASSQVGLGGYTF.